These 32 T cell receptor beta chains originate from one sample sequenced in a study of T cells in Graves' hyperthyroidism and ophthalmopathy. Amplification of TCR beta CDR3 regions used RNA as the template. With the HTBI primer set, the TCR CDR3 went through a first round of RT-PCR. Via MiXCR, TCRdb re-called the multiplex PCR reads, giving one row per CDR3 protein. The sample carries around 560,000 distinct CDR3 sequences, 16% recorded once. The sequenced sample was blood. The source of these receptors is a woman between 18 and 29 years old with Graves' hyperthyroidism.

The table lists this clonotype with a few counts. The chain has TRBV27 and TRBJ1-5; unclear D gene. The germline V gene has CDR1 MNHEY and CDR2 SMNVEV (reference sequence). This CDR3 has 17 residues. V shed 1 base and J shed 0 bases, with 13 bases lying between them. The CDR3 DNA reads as TGTGCCAGCAGTTTATATTGGGCCCCGAATAGCAATCAGCCCCAGCATTTT. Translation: CASSLYWAPNSNQPQHF.

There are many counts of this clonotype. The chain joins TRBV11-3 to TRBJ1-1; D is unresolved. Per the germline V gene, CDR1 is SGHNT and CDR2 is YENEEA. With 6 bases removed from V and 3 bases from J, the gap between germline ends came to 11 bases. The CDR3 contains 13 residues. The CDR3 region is CASRGLGYTEAFF. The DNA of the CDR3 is TGTGCCAGCAGAGGGTTGGGCTACACTGAAGCTTTCTTT.

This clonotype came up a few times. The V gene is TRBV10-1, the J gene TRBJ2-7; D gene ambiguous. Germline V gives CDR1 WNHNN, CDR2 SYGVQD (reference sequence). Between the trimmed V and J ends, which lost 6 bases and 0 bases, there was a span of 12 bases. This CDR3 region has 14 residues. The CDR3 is CASSPVLSSYEQYF. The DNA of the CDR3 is TGCGCCAGCAGCCCGGTCCTATCCTCCTACGAGCAGTACTTC.

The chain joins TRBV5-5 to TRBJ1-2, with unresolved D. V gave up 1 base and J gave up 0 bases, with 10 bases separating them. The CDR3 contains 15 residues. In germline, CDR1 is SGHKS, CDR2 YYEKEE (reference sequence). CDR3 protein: CASSLPGLPNYGYTF. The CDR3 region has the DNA TGTGCCAGCAGCTTGCCGGGCTTACCTAACTATGGCTACACCTTC.

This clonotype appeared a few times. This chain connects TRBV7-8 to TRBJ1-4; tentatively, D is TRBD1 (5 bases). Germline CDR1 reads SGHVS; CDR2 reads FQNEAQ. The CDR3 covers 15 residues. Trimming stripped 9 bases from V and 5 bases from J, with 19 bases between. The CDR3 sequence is CASGAEPVRNEKLFF. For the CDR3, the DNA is TGTGCCAGTGGGGCGGAACCCGTCCGGAATGAAAAACTGTTTTTT.

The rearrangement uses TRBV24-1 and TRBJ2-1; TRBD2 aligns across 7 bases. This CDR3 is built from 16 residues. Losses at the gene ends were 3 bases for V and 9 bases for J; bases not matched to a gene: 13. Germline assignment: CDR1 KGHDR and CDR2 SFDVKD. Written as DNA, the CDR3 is TGTGCCACCAGTGATAGATCCAGCGGGATGATGGGTGAGCAGTTCTTC. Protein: CATSDRSSGMMGEQFF.

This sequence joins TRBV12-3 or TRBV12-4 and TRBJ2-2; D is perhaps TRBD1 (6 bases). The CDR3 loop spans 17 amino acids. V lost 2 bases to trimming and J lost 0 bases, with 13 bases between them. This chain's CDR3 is CASSLSRDTSNTGELFF. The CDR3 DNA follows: TGTGCCAGCAGTTTAAGCCGGGACACCTCGAACACCGGGGAGCTGTTTTTT.

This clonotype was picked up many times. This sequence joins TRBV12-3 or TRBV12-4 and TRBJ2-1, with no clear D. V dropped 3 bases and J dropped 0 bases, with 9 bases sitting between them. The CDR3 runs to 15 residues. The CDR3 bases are TGTGCCAGCAGTTTTGGTAAACCCTCCTACAATGAGCAGTTCTTC. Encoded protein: CASSFGKPSYNEQFF.

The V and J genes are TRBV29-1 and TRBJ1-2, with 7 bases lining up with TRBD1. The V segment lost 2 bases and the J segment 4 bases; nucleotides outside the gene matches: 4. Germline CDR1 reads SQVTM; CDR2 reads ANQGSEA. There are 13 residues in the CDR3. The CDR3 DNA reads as TGCAGCGTTGAAAGGGGGCGCACCTATGGCTACACCTTC. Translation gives CSVERGRTYGYTF.

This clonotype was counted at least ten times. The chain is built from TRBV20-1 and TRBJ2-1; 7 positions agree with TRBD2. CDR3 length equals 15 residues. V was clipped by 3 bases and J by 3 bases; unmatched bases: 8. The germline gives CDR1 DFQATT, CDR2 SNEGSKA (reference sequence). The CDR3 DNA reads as TGCAGTGCTAGTCGTCCGCGGGGGTTCTACAATGAGCAGTTCTTC. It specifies CSASRPRGFYNEQFF.

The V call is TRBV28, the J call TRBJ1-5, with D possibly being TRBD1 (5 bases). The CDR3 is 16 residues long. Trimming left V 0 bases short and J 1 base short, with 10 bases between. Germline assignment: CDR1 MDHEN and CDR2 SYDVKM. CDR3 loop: CASSLWTTVSNQPQHF. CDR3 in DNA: TGTGCCAGCAGTTTATGGACGACAGTGAGCAATCAGCCCCAGCATTTT.

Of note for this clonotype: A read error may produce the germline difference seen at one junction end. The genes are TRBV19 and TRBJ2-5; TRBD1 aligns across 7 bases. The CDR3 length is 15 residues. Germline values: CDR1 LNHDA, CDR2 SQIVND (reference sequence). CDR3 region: CASGIPGTAKETQYF. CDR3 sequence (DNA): TGTGCCAGTGGTATACCGGGGACAGCCAAAGAGACCCAGTACTTC.

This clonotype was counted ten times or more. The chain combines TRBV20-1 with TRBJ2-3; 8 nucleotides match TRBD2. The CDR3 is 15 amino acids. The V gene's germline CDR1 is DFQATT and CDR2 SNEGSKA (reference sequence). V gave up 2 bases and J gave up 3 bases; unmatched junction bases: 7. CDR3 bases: TGCAGTGCTAGAAGGACTAGCTGGCTGACAGATACGCAGTATTTT. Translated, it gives CSARRTSWLTDTQYF.

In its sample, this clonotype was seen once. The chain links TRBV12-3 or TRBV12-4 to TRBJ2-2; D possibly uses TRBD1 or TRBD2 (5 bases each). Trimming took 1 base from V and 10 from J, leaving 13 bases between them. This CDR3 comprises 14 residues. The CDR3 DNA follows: TGTGCCAGCAGTTTAGGGTACGGGACCCTGGAGCTGTTTTTT. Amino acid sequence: CASSLGYGTLELFF.

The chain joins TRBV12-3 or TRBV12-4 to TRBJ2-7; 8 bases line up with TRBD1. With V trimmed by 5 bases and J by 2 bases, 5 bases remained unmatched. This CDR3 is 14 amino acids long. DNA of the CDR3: TGTGCCAGCAGTACCTACAGGGGGGCCTACGAGCAGTACTTC. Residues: CASSTYRGAYEQYF.

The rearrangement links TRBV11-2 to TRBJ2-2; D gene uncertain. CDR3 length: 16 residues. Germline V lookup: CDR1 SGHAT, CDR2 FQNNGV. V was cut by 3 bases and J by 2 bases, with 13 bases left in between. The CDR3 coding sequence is TGTGCCAGCAGCTTTCATCAGGAAGTCAACACCGGGGAGCTGTTTTTT. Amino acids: CASSFHQEVNTGELFF.

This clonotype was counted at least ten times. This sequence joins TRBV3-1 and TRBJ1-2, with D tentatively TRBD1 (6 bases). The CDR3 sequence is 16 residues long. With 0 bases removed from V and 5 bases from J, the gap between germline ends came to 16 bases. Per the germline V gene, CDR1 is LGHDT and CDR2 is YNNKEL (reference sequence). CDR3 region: CASSQEPRPGAYGYTF. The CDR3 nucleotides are TGTGCCAGCAGCCAAGAGCCACGGCCAGGGGCGTATGGCTACACCTTC.

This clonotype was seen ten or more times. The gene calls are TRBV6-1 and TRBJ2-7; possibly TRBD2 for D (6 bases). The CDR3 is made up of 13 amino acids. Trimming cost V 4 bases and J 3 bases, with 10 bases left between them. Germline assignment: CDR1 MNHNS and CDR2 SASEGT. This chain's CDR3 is CASSGDSNYEQYF. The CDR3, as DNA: TGTGCCAGCAGTGGGGACTCAAACTACGAGCAGTACTTC.

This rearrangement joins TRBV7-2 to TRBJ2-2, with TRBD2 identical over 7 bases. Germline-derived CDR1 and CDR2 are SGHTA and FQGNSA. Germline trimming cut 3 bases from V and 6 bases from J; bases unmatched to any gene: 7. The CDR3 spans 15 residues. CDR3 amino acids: CASSLWGGSPGELFF. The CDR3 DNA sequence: TGTGCCAGCAGCTTGTGGGGCGGGAGCCCCGGGGAGCTGTTTTTT.

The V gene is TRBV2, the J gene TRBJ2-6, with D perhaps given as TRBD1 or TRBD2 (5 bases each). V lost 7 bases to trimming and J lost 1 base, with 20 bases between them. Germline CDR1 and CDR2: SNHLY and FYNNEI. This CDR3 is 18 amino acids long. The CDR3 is CASTSLAGSGSGANVLTF. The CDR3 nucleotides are TGTGCCAGCACGTCCTTGGCAGGGTCGGGATCTGGGGCCAACGTCCTGACTTTC.

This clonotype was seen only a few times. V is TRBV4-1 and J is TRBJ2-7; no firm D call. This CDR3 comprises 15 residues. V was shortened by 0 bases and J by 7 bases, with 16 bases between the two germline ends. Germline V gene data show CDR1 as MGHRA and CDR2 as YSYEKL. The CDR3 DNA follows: TGCGCCAGCAGCCAAGACTCAGCCCGACTTCGGGAGCAGTACTTC. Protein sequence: CASSQDSARLREQYF.

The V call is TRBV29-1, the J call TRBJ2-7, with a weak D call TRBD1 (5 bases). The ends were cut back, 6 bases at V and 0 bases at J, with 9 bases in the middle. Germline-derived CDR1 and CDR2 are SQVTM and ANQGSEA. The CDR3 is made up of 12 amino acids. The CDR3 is CSVRTSSYEQYF. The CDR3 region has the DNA TGCAGCGTAAGGACAAGCTCCTACGAGCAGTACTTC.

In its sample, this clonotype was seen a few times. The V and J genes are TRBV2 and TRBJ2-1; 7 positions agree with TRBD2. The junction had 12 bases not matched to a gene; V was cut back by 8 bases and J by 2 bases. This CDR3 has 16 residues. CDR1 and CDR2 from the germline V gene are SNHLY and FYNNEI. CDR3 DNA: TGTGCCAGCGGCGAAGTGGGCGGGAGCGCCTACAATGAGCAGTTCTTC. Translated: CASGEVGGSAYNEQFF.

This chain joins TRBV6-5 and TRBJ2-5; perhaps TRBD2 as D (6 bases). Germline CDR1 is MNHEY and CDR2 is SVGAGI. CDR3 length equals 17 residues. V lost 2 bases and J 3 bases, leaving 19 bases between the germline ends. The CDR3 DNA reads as TGTGCCAGCAGTTACAGTTTAGGCGGGGCCCTTAAAGAGACCCAGTACTTC. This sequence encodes CASSYSLGGALKETQYF.

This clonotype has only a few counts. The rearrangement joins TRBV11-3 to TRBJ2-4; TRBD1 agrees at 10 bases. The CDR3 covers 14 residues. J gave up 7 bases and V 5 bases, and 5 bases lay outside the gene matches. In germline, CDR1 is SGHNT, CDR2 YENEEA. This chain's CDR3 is CASSARTGGNIQYF. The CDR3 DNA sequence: TGTGCCAGCAGCGCCCGGACAGGGGGGAACATTCAGTACTTC.

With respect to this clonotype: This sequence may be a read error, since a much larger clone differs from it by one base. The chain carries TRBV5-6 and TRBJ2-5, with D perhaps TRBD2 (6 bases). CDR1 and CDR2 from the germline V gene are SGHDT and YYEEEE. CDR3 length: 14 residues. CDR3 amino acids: CASGLALAGETQYF. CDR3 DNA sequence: TGTGCCAGCGGCTTGGCACTAGCCGGTGAGACCCAGTACTTC.

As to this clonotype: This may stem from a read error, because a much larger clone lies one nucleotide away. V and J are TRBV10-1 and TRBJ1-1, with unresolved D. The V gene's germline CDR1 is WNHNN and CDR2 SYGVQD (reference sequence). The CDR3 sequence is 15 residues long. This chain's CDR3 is CASSEGLAVNTGAFF. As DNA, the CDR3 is TGCGCCAGCAGTGAGGGGCTTGCGGTGAACACTGGAGCTTTCTTT.

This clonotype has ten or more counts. This chain's CDR3 is CASSPIASSGGQETQYF. In nucleotides, the CDR3 is TGTGCCAGCAGCCCGATCGCTTCTAGCGGGGGGCAAGAGACCCAGTACTTC. V usage is TRBV7-8 and J usage is TRBJ2-5; TRBD2 agrees at 11 bases. This CDR3 region has 17 residues. Germline V gene data show CDR1 as SGHVS and CDR2 as FQNEAQ. V shed 5 bases and J 2 bases; nucleotides not matched to a gene: 10.

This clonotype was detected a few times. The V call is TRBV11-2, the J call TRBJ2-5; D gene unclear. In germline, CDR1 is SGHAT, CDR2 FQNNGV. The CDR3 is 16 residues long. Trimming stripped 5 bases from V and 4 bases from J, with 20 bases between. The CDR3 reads CASSPASGSLRETQYF. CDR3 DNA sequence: TGTGCCAGCAGCCCCGCCTCAGGAAGCCTCAGAGAGACCCAGTACTTC.

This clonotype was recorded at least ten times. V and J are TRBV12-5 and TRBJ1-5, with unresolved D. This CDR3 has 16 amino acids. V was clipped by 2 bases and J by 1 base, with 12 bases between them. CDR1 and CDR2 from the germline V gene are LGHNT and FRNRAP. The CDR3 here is CASGLSLGGSNQPQHF. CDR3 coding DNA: TGTGCTAGTGGTTTGTCCCTCGGCGGGAGCAATCAGCCCCAGCATTTT.

CDR3: CASNDGGSSTEAFF. The CDR3 nucleotides are TGTGCCAGCAACGACGGGGGGTCATCCACTGAAGCTTTCTTT. J is TRBJ1-1 and V is TRBV9; D might be TRBD1 (5 bases). The CDR3 length is 14 residues. The germline gives CDR1 SGDLS, CDR2 YYNGEE. V was shortened by 6 bases and J by 4 bases, with 16 bases between the two germline ends.

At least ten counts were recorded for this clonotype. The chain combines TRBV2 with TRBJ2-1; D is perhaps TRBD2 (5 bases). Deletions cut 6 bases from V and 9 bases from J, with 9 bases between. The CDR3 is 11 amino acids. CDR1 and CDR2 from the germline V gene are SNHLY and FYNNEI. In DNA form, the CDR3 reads TGTGCCAGCAGGAGGGTTCTTGAGCAGTTCTTC. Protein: CASRRVLEQFF.